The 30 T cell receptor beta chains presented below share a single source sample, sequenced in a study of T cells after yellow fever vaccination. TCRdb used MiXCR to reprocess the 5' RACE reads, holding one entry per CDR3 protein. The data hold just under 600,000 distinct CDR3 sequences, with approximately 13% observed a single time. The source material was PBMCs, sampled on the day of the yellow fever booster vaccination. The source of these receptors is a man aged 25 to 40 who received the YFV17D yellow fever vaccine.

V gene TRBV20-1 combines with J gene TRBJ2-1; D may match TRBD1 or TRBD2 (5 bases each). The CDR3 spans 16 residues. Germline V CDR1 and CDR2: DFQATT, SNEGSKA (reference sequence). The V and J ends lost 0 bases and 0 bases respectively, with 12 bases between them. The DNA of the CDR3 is TGCAGTGCTAGAGATTGGGACGGAAGCTCCTACAATGAGCAGTTCTTC. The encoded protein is CSARDWDGSSYNEQFF.

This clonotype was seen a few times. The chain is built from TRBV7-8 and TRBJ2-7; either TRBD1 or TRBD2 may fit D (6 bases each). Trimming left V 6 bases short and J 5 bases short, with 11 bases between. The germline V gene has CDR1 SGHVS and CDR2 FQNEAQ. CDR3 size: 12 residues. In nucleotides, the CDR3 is TGTGCCAGCAGAGGGGGGTCCGACGAGCAGTACTTC. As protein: CASRGGSDEQYF.

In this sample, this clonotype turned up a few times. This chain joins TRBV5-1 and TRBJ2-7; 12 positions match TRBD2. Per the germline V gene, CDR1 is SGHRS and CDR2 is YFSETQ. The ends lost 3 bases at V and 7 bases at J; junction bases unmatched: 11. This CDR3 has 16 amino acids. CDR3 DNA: TGCGCCAGCAGCTCGCCCGAGACTAGCGGGAGAAATGAGCAGTACTTC. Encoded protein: CASSSPETSGRNEQYF.

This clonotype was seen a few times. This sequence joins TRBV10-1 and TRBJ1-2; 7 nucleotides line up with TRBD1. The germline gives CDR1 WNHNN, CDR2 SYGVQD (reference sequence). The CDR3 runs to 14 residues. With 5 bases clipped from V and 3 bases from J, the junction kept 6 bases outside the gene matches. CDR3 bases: TGCGCCAGCAGTCCAGGGGGTACGGACTATGGCTACACCTTC. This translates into CASSPGGTDYGYTF.

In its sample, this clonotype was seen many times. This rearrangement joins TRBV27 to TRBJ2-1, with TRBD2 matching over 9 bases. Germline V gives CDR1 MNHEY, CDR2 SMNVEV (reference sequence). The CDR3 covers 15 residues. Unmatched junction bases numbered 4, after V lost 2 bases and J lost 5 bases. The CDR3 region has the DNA TGTGCCAGCAGTTTAGTACTAGCGGGCCACAATGAGCAGTTCTTC. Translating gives CASSLVLAGHNEQFF.

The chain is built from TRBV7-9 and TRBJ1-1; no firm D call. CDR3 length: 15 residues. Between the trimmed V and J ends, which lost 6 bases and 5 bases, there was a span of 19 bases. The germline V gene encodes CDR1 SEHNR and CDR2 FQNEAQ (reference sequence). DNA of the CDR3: TGTGCCAGCAGTCCTCTCGGATTCCCTGCAACTGAAGCTTTCTTT. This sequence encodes CASSPLGFPATEAFF.

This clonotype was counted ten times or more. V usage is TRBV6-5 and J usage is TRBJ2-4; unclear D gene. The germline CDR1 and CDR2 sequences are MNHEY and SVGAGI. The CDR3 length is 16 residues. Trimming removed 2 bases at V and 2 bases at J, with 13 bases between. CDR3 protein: CASSYGSPATKNIQYF. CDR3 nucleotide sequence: TGTGCCAGCAGTTACGGTAGTCCGGCCACCAAAAACATTCAGTACTTC.

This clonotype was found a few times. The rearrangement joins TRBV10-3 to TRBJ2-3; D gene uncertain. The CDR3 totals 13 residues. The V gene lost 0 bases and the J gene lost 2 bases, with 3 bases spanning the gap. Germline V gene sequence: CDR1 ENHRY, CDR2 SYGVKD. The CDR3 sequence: CAISESFTDTQYF. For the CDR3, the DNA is TGTGCCATCAGTGAGTCATTCACAGATACGCAGTATTTT.

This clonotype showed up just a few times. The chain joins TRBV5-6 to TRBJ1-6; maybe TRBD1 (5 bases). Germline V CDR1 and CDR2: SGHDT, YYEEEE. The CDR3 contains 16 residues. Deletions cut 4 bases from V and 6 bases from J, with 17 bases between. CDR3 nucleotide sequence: TGTGCCAGCAGCCCCAGGTCTTTGGGGCTTAATTCACCCCTCCACTTT. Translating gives CASSPRSLGLNSPLHF.

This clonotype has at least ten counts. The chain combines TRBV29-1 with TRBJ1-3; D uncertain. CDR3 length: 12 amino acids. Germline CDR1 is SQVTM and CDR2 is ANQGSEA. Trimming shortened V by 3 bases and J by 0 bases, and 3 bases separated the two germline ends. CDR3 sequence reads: CSVENSGNTIYF. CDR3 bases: TGCAGCGTTGAGAACTCTGGAAACACCATATATTTT.

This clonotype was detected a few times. The CDR3 is CASSLGLAGKYEQYF. In DNA form, the CDR3 reads TGCGCCAGCAGCTTGGGACTAGCGGGGAAGTACGAGCAGTACTTC. This chain joins TRBV5-1 and TRBJ2-7, with TRBD2 matching 11 bases. V gave up 0 bases and J gave up 4 bases; unmatched junction bases: 3. CDR1 is SGHRS, CDR2 YFSETQ, per germline. The CDR3 has 15 amino acids.

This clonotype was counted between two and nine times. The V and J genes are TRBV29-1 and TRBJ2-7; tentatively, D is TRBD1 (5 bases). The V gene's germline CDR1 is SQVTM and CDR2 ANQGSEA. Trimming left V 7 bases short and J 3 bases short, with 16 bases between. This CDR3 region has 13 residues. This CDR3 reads CSGTTVQGYEQYF. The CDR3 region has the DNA TGCAGCGGAACGACAGTCCAAGGCTACGAGCAGTACTTC.

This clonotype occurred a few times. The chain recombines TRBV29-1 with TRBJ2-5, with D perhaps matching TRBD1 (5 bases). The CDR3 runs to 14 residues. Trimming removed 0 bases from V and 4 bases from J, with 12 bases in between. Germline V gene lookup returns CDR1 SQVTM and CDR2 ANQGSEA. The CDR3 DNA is TGCAGCGTTGAAGATCCAACAGGTCCAGAGACCCAGTACTTC. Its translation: CSVEDPTGPETQYF.

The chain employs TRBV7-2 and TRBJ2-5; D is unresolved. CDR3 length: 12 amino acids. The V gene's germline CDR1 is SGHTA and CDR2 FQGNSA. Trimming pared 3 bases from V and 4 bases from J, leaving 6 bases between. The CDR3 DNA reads TGTGCCAGCAGCTTGTTGACAGAGACCCAGTACTTC. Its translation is CASSLLTETQYF.

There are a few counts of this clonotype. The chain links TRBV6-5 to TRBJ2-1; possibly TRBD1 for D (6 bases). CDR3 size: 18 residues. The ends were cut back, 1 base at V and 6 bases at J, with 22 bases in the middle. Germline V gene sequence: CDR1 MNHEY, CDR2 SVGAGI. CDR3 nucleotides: TGTGCCAGCAGTTACTTTATGGGAATGGGGACACTGAGCAATGAGCAGTTCTTC. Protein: CASSYFMGMGTLSNEQFF.

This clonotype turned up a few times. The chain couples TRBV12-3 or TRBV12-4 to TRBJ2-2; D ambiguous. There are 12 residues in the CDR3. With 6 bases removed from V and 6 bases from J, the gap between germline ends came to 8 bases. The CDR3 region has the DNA TGTGCCAGCAGCCAATACTCCGGGGAGCTGTTTTTT. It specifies CASSQYSGELFF.

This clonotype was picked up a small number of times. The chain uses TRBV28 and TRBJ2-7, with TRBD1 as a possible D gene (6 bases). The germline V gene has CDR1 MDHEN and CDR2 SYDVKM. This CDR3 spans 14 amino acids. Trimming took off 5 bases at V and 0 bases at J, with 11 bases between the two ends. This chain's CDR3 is CASSDRTISYEQYF. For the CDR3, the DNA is TGTGCCAGCAGTGACAGGACGATCTCCTACGAGCAGTACTTC.

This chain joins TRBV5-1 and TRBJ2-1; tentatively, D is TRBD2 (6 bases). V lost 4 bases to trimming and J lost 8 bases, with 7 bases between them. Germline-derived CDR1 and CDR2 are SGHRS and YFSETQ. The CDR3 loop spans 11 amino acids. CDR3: CASSASDEQFF. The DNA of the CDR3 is TGCGCCAGCAGCGCTAGCGATGAGCAGTTCTTC.

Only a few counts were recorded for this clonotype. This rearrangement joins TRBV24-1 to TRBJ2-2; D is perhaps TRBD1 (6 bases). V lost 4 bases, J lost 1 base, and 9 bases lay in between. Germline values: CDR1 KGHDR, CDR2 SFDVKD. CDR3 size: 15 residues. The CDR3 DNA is TGTGCCACCAGTGACCAGGGGCGGAACACCGGGGAGCTGTTTTTT. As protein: CATSDQGRNTGELFF.

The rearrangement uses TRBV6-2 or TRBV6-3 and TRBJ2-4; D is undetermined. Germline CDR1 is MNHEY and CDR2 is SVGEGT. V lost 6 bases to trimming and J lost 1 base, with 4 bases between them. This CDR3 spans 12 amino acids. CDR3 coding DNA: TGTGCCAGCAGCCGGGCCAAAAACATTCAGTACTTC. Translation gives CASSRAKNIQYF.

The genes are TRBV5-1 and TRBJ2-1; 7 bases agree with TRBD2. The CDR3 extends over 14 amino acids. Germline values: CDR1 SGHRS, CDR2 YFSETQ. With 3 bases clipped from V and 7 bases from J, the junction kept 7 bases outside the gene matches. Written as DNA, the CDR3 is TGCGCCAGCAGCTCAAAAAGCGGGATTAATGAGCAGTTCTTC. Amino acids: CASSSKSGINEQFF.

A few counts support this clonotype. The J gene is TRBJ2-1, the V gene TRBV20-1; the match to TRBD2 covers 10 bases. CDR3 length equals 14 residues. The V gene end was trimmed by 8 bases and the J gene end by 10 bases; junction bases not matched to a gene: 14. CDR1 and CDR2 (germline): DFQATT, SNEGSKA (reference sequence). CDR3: CSTFWTSGEGEQFF. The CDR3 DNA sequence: TGCAGTACATTTTGGACTAGCGGCGAGGGGGAGCAGTTCTTC.

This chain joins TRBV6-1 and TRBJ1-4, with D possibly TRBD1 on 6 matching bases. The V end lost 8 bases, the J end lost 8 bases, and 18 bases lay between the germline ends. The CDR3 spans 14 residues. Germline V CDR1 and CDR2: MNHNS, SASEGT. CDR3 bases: TGTGCCAGCCTAAAAGGGGGGCTCGAGGAAAAACTGTTTTTT. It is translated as CASLKGGLEEKLFF.

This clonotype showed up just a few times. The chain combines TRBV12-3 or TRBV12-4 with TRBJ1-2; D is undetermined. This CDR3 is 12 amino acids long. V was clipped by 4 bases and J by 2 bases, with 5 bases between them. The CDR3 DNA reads TGTGCCAGCAGTTATCAGAACTATGGCTACACCTTC. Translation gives CASSYQNYGYTF.

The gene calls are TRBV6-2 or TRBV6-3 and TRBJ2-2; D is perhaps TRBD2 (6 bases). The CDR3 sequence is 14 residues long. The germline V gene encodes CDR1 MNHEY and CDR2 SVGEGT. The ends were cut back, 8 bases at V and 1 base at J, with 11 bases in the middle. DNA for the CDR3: TGTGCCAGCTCCGGGAGCTTGAACACCGGGGAGCTGTTTTTT. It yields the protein CASSGSLNTGELFF.

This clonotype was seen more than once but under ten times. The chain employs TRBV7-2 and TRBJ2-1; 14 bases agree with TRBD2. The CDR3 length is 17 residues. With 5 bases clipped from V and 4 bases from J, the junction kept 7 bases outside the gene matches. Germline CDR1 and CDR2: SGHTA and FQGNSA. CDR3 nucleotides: TGTGCCAGCAGCCTTGGACTAGCGGGAGGCCGGTACAATGAGCAGTTCTTC. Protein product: CASSLGLAGGRYNEQFF. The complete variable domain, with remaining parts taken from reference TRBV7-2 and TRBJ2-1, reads GAGVSQSPSNKVTEKGKDVELRCDPISGHTALYWYRQSLGQGLEFLIYFQGNSAPDKSGLPSDRFSAERTGGSVSTLTIQRTQQEDSAVYLCASSLGLAGGRYNEQFFGPGTRLTVL.

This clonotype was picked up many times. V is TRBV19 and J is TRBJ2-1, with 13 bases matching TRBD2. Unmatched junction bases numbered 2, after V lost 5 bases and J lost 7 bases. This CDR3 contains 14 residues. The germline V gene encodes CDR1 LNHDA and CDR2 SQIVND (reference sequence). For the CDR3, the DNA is TGTGCCAGTAGTCCGACTAGCGGGAGGAATGAGCAGTTCTTC. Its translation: CASSPTSGRNEQFF.

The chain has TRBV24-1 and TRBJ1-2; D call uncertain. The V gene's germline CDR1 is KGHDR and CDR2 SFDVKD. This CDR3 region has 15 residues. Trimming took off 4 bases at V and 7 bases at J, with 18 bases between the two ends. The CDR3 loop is CATSEGSTTDPGYTF. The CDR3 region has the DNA TGTGCCACCAGTGAAGGTTCCACCACCGACCCTGGCTACACCTTC.

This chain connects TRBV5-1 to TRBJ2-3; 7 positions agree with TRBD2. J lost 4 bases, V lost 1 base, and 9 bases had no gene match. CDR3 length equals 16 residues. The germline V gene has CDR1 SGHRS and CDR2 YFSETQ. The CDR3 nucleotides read TGCGCCAGCAGCTTGACCGGCGGGAGTGTTGCAGATACGCAGTATTTT. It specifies CASSLTGGSVADTQYF. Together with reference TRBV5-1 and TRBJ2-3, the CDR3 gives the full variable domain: KAGVTQTPRYLIKTRGQQVTLSCSPISGHRSVSWYQQTPGQGLQFLFEYFSETQRNKGNFPGRFSGRQFSNSRSEMNVSTLELGDSALYLCASSLTGGSVADTQYFGPGTRLTVL.

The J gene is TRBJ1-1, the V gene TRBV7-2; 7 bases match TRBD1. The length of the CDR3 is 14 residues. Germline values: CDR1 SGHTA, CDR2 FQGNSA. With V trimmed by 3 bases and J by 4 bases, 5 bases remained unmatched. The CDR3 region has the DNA TGTGCCAGCAGCTTCTCACAGGGGACCACTGAAGCTTTCTTT. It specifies CASSFSQGTTEAFF.